The 15 T cell receptor beta chains below come from one sample, sequenced in a study of blood T cell repertoires in COVID-19. This table comes from immunoSEQ multiplex PCR, and its TCRdb copy is limited to in-frame clones, with some not included. The sample holds some 150,000 clones, approximately 86% seen once. The material sequenced was peripheral blood. The receptors were gathered from a man between 65 and 79 years old with acute or convalescent COVID-19.

V usage is TRBV28 and J usage is TRBJ1-4; perhaps TRBD1 as D (5 bases). The CDR3 loop spans 14 amino acids. The germline V gene encodes CDR1 MDHEN and CDR2 SYDVKM. V lost 2 bases and J 5 bases, leaving 9 bases between the germline ends. CDR3 protein: CASSLAGPNEKLFF. CDR3 DNA: TGTGCCAGCAGTTTAGCAGGGCCCAATGAAAAACTGTTTTTT.

The J gene is TRBJ2-7, the V gene TRBV5-1, with TRBD1 matching over 8 bases. In germline, CDR1 is SGHRS, CDR2 YFSETQ. The CDR3 length is 16 residues. The V segment lost 0 bases and the J segment 1 base; nucleotides outside the gene matches: 6. The CDR3 sequence is CASSLAGDRGSYEQYF. The CDR3 nucleotides read TGCGCCAGCAGCTTGGCCGGAGACAGGGGTTCCTACGAGCAGTACTTC.

This rearrangement joins TRBV6-5 to TRBJ2-2; tentative D call: TRBD1 (6 bases). The germline V gene encodes CDR1 MNHEY and CDR2 SVGAGI. The germline V and J ends were trimmed by 5 bases and 1 base, with 8 bases remaining between them. The CDR3 length is 14 residues. DNA for the CDR3: TGTGCCAGCAGTAGGGGGTGGAACACCGGGGAGCTGTTTTTT. Amino acids: CASSRGWNTGELFF.

The V gene is TRBV9, the J gene TRBJ1-2; D is possibly TRBD1 (5 bases). Trimming removed 0 bases from V and 7 bases from J, with 19 bases in between. The CDR3 has 16 amino acids. Germline CDR1 and CDR2: SGDLS and YYNGEE. For the CDR3, the DNA is TGTGCCAGCAGCGTAGCTGCGCAGGGCCCATCGGGTGGCTACACCTTC. Its protein is CASSVAAQGPSGGYTF.

The V gene is TRBV5-6, the J gene TRBJ2-5, with D tentatively TRBD2 (5 bases). Germline V gene lookup returns CDR1 SGHDT and CDR2 YYEEEE. There are 15 residues in the CDR3. Trimming took off 4 bases at V and 5 bases at J, with 18 bases between the two ends. CDR3 nucleotides: TGTGCCAGCAGCCACGGGGTGGGTCTAGGGGAGACCCAGTACTTC. Translated: CASSHGVGLGETQYF.

The chain joins TRBV10-3 to TRBJ2-1; TRBD2 agrees at 9 bases. This CDR3 is built from 12 residues. Germline loops: CDR1 ENHRY, CDR2 SYGVKD. V lost 11 bases and J lost 8; bases outside the gene matches: 7. The CDR3 nucleotides read TGTGCCTCCCAAGGGACTAGCTATGAGCAGTTCTTC. This sequence encodes CASQGTSYEQFF.

This chain connects TRBV2 to TRBJ1-2; D gene uncertain. Looked up from germline, CDR1 is SNHLY and CDR2 is FYNNEI. The CDR3 contains 13 residues. Trimming removed 1 base at V and 3 bases at J, with 6 bases between. CDR3 protein: CASSEVADYGYTF. The CDR3 nucleotides are TGTGCCAGCAGTGAAGTGGCAGACTATGGCTACACCTTC.

The DNA of the CDR3 is TGTGCCAGTAAGAAGGGAGAGATTTCACCCCTCCACTTT. Protein: CASKKGEISPLHF. The rearrangement joins TRBV19 to TRBJ1-6, with D unresolved. The CDR3 is made up of 13 amino acids. V shed 7 bases and J shed 9 bases, with 13 bases lying between them. The germline gives CDR1 LNHDA, CDR2 SQIVND (reference sequence).

This chain joins TRBV3-1 (or the pseudogene TRBV3-2) and TRBJ2-5; 11 positions match TRBD2. Looked up from germline, CDR1 is LGHDT and CDR2 is YNNKEL (reference sequence). There are 17 residues in the CDR3. V was clipped by 0 bases and J by 5 bases; unmatched bases: 8. The CDR3 protein is CASSQEWSGTSGETQYF. CDR3 DNA: TGTGCCAGCAGCCAAGAATGGAGCGGGACTAGCGGTGAGACCCAGTACTTC.

V and J are TRBV28 and TRBJ2-1; 15 bases agree with TRBD2. This CDR3 contains 19 residues. J gave up 0 bases and V 8 bases, and 11 bases lay outside the gene matches. Germline lookup yields CDR1 MDHEN and CDR2 SYDVKM. DNA for the CDR3: TGTGCCAGCCCCCCCCCGGGACTAGCGGGAGGAAGCTCCTACAATGAGCAGTTCTTC. It codes for CASPPPGLAGGSSYNEQFF.

The chain carries TRBV25-1 and TRBJ1-1, with D maybe TRBD1 (6 bases). The V end was cut by 2 bases, the J end by 2 bases, with 18 bases between. CDR1 and CDR2 (germline): MGHDK, SYGVNS. The CDR3 runs 17 residues. Here the CDR3 reads CASSEEGQGSPNTEAFF. As DNA, the CDR3 is TGTGCCAGCAGTGAAGAGGGGCAGGGGTCCCCTAACACTGAAGCTTTCTTT.

This rearrangement joins TRBV9 to TRBJ1-6, with D maybe TRBD1 (5 bases). The CDR3 consists of 16 residues. Per the germline V gene, CDR1 is SGDLS and CDR2 is YYNGEE. Trimming left V 0 bases short and J 7 bases short, with 14 bases between. The CDR3 sequence: CASSVGAGSTNSPLHF. As DNA, the CDR3 is TGTGCCAGCAGCGTAGGAGCAGGGTCGACGAATTCACCCCTCCACTTT.

The rearrangement joins TRBV4-3 to TRBJ2-2; 7 bases are shared with TRBD2. Germline loops: CDR1 LGHNA, CDR2 YSLEER. The CDR3 has 16 amino acids. With 1 base clipped from V and 4 bases from J, the junction kept 6 bases outside the gene matches. The CDR3 DNA reads as TGCGCCAGCAGCCAAGCCTTGACGGGAGGCACCGGGGAGCTGTTTTTT. It is translated as CASSQALTGGTGELFF.

The CDR3: CASSLNRGEQYF. Written as DNA, the CDR3 is TGTGCCAGTAGTCTCAACAGGGGCGAGCAGTACTTC. V gene TRBV19 combines with J gene TRBJ2-7; 7 nucleotides agree with TRBD1. The CDR3 sequence is 12 residues long. CDR1 and CDR2 from the germline V gene are LNHDA and SQIVND (reference sequence). V was clipped by 5 bases and J by 6 bases; unmatched bases: 4.

The chain employs TRBV24-1 and TRBJ2-1, with D maybe TRBD2 (5 bases). Per germline, CDR1 KGHDR and CDR2 SFDVKD. The CDR3 is 16 residues long. Trimming pared 4 bases from V and 7 bases from J, leaving 19 bases between. The DNA of the CDR3 is TGTGCCACCAGTGAGCAGGTACAACCTCCGGGGAATGAGCAGTTCTTC. Amino acid sequence: CATSEQVQPPGNEQFF.